This T cell receptor (beta chain) comes out of a study of T cells in Graves' hyperthyroidism and ophthalmopathy. From RNA transcripts, TCR beta CDR3 regions were amplified. HTBI primers were used for first-round RT-PCR of the TCR CDR3. TCRdb analysed the multiplex PCR reads with MiXCR anew, one entry per CDR3 protein. The sample lists a few hundred thousand distinct CDR3 sequences, 15% to 20% occurring once. CDR3 length equals 13 residues. Germline-derived CDR1 and CDR2 are MNHEY and SVGAGI. The V gene lost 3 bases and the J gene lost 6 bases, with 9 bases spanning the gap. The sample taken for sequencing was blood. The rearrangement uses TRBV6-5 and TRBJ1-5, with D unresolved. The receptor comes from a woman in her thirties with Graves' ophthalmopathy. The CDR3 sequence: CASSYGRAQPQHF. The CDR3 coding sequence is TGTGCCAGCAGTTATGGGAGGGCTCAGCCCCAGCATTTT.